These T cell receptor beta chains were read from a single sample in a study of CD8+ T cells in alopecia areata. Profiling relied on immunoSEQ multiplex PCR, and the TCRdb table lists in-frame clones only, not all of them. The sample holds approximately 180,000 clones, roughly 63% seen once. This specimen was CD4+ T cells sorted from blood, taken at week 0. These receptors originate from a human donor with alopecia areata. CDR3s include the opening cysteine and the closing phenylalanine or tryptophan. Size is omitted from some rows. Given values are once, few, many or a class for expanded clones.

V,size,CDR3
TRBV29-1,-,CSALVSGGYTF
TRBV25-1,few,CASTSSGGIGETQYF
TRBV9,few,CASSVEDGELFF
TRBV5-1,once,CASSSTVDSNYGYTF
TRBV30,once,CAWSGNTIYF
TRBV7-9,-,CASSAGTGPQHF
TRBV7-2,few,CASSQRTGGYTDTQYF
TRBV9,-,CASSVEETQYF
TRBV29-1,-,CSAGDYGYTF
TRBV29-1,few,CSVHQGNKETQYF
TRBV29-1,few,CSAFISGTSGTF
TRBV6-1,-,CASSGTANNQPQHF
TRBV29-1,once,CSVAGRSTDTQYF
TRBV7-2,-,CASSLGINQPQHF
TRBV25-1,-,CASTPTGGLSGANVLTF
TRBV25-1,-,CASSDPGLAGGKETQYF
TRBV9,-,CASSARDRLTDTQYF
TRBV30,-,CAWSDPGSPLHF
TRBV15,-,CATSRAQSSVYGYTF
TRBV29-1,few,CSVVRQYNEQFF
TRBV20-1,-,CSARGPGTSFF
TRBV7-7,few,CASSPGNQETQYF
TRBV5-1,-,CASGPRPGTGAEQYF
TRBV9,-,CASSPIQGRTEAFF
TRBV25-1,-,CASNSGNQPQHF
TRBV7-3,-,CASSPALAGYNEQFF
TRBV27,-,CASRSSFPFSGGSNEQFF
TRBV10-3,-,CAISPFSTGSSNNEQFF
TRBV29-1,-,CSAANGGEQYF
TRBV11-3,-,CASSPIPESNYGYTF
TRBV30,-,CAWSVGKAGYTF
TRBV5-1,-,CASSLGQGWTEAFF
TRBV30,-,CAWSALFGYTF
TRBV30,-,CAWSVGRNTEAFF
TRBV30,few,CALRAGGSTNYGYTF
TRBV30,-,CAWSDRAYEQYF
TRBV6-5,-,CASRQADTQYF
TRBV5-6,-,CASSLWQNNQPQHF
TRBV27,few,CASTSTGSTTGELFF
TRBV7-6,-,CASSLTSVGRNTQYF
TRBV28,-,CASVGTNYNEQFF
TRBV27,-,CASTKTSSYEQYF
TRBV29-1,-,CSVDRDTDTQYF
TRBV30,once,CAWSLQGGTEAFF
TRBV7-2,-,CASSLTSGASTDTQYF
TRBV29-1,-,CSVDTGGSGYTF
TRBV2,-,CASTQTGNNSPLHF
TRBV7-2,few,CASSLEGGNNEKLFF
TRBV30,-,CAFKQGSYGYTF
TRBV11-2,few,CASSSLEEQYF
TRBV5-1,-,CASSLGAATGGFEQYF
TRBV2,-,CASRRVVSQFF
TRBV25-1,-,CASRPGTTVAETQYF
TRBV5-1,-,CASSLDGEGNTIYF
TRBV5-1,-,CASSLNQGLYEQYF